The T cell receptor (beta chain) under discussion was sequenced for a study of identical twins' blood T cells (dated by TCRdb to the early 2010s). With respect to the entire study: The 12 libraries, six for the alpha chain and six for the beta chain, yielded 45 million to 55 million Illumina reads in total. Using next-generation sequencing, the study compared the TCR alpha and beta chain repertoires of three pairs of monozygous twins to assess how genetics influences repertoire formation. Findings and caveats that apply to the study as a whole: V gene usage was reported to be markedly more similar within twin pairs than between unrelated donors, even among non-selected out-of-frame TCRbeta clonotypes. Because the twins were reared together, environmental influences could not be ruled out as the explanation for twin similarity. The proposed role of the TCRalpha J segment in MHC recognition during thymic selection was stated to require validation by independent studies. Among the most abundant TCRbeta clonotypes, each donor shared more CDR3 sequences with her twin than with unrelated donors. How many CDR3 clonotypes two donors shared depended mainly on the product of their cloneset sizes, and the twins did not clearly stray from this trend.

CDR1 is given as LGHDT and CDR2 as YNNKEL, both from the germline V gene (reference sequence). The CDR3 spans 12 residues, from the cysteine through the phenylalanine. Here the CDR3 DNA is all that survives: 36 bases in frame from base 1. Trimming removed 3 bases from V and 10 bases from J; the gene matches leave 3 bases unexplained. The library came from 5' RACE. Sequencing took place on an Illumina Genome Analyzer IIx. RNA-based TCR cDNA libraries were prepared by a previously described protocol with several modifications. To prevent cross-contamination, barcodes specific to each sample were added to both ends of every TCR cDNA library during cDNA synthesis and amplification. The published analysis was carried out like this. Each individual had between about 85,000 and nearly 550,000 identified clonotypes, and each library contained about 2.2 to 3.6 million CDR3-containing reads. Reads with improper barcode index combinations were discarded, and clonesets were then built for each library with the MiTCR software. While assembling CDR3 clonotypes, MiTCR filtered or rescued low-quality reads and corrected PCR and sequencing errors. Artificial out-of-frame clonotypes were removed by being mapped to in-frame sequences, with one indel in the CDR3 allowed. Similarity in V and J gene usage between donors was calculated as the Jensen-Shannon divergence divided by the mean entropy. TCRdb reworked the public reads: Q25 trimming with fastp, MiXCR clone assembly, productive beta chains retained. Each CDR3 protein appears once, grouped with its most common genes and DNA. The V and J calls shown here were made by TCRdb, not taken from the authors' results. The sample table holds roughly 340,000 distinct CDR3 sequences, of which more than 25% were seen once. The leading ten clones occupy 6.1% of the sample.

This clonotype has a handful of counts. Its antigen remains undetermined. One base away there is no much larger clone; base qualities are not given. The donors were six healthy women who made up three monozygous twin pairs. All three twin pairs had been reared together and were thought likely to have met the same infectious agents and vaccines. TCR cDNA libraries were prepared from RNA that was isolated from peripheral blood mononuclear cells. The clonotype was recovered from a woman between 18 and 55 years old in good health. The V and J segments used are TRBV3-1 and TRBJ1-1; the junction holds 9 bases that match TRBD1. Sequencing input: PBMCs. The DNA sequence reads TGTGCCAGCAGCCACCTGGACAGGGGAGCTTTCTTT. The translation is CASSHLDRGAFF.